This is a list of T cell receptor beta chains from one sample in a study of beta chain features in type 1 diabetes. TCRdb keeps only in-frame clones here, not all; method: immunoSEQ multiplex PCR. In the table there are 400,000 to 550,000 clones, about 10% of which are singletons. Sequencing was done on a sample of naive CD4+ T cells from blood. The receptor source for this set is a woman aged 18-29 years in good health. The CDR3 runs from the conserved cysteine through the conserved F or W. The D gene is left open where the match is weak. Clone size is given for some rows only: seen once, a few or many times, or a class if the clone is expanded.

CDR3 | DNA | J | V | size | D
CASSALGRGQNTEAFF | TGTGCCAGCAGCGCCCTGGGCAGGGGGCAGAACACTGAAGCTTTCTTT | TRBJ1-1 | TRBV9 | - | TRBD1
CASSERQGNNSPLHF | TGTGCCAGCAGCGAACGACAGGGAAATAATTCACCCCTCCACTTT | TRBJ1-6 | TRBV7-2 | few | TRBD1
CASSFGGTNTGELFF | TGTGCCAGCAGCTTCGGCGGGACTAACACCGGGGAGCTGTTTTTT | TRBJ2-2 | TRBV7-2 | - | -
CATSRDGTGGYNEQFF | TGTGCCACCAGCAGAGATGGGACAGGAGGCTACAATGAGCAGTTCTTC | TRBJ2-1 | TRBV15 | - | TRBD1
CASSPEGWSYNEQFF | TGTGCCAGCAGCCCTGAGGGTTGGTCCTACAATGAGCAGTTCTTC | TRBJ2-1 | TRBV7-2 | few | -
CATSRGNRGREETQYF | TGTGCCACCAGCAGAGGTAACAGGGGAAGAGAAGAGACCCAGTACTTC | TRBJ2-5 | TRBV15 | - | TRBD1
CSYHRGEETQYF | TGCAGCTACCATAGGGGGGAAGAGACCCAGTACTTC | TRBJ2-5 | TRBV29-1 | - | -
CASSSKPGSLATQYF | TGTGCCAGCAGCAGCAAGCCGGGATCGCTAGCCACGCAGTATTTT | TRBJ2-3 | TRBV7-9 | - | -
CASSVTLSGGSISGANVLTF | TGTGCCAGCAGCGTGACCCTAAGCGGGGGATCGATCTCTGGGGCCAACGTCCTGACTTTC | TRBJ2-6 | TRBV9 | few | TRBD2
CASSPRGDQPQHF | TGTGCCAGCAGCCCCAGGGGAGATCAGCCCCAGCATTTT | TRBJ1-5 | TRBV14 | few | -
CASSRKPQETQYF | TGTGCCAGCAGCCGAAAACCGCAAGAGACCCAGTACTTC | TRBJ2-5 | TRBV7-9 | - | -
CASSVEVLPSLTGELFF | TGTGCCAGCAGCGTAGAGGTTCTGCCGTCATTAACCGGGGAGCTGTTTTTT | TRBJ2-2 | TRBV9 | - | -
CATSRAVRSYNEQFF | TGTGCCACCAGCAGAGCAGTACGCTCCTACAATGAGCAGTTCTTC | TRBJ2-1 | TRBV15 | - | -
CASTQGGSGANVLTF | TGTGCCAGCACCCAGGGGGGGTCTGGGGCCAACGTCCTGACTTTC | TRBJ2-6 | TRBV6-5 | - | -
CASSPGGGVSYEQYF | TGTGCCAGCAGCCCCGGAGGCGGGGTCTCCTACGAGCAGTACTTC | TRBJ2-7 | TRBV5-4 | - | -
CASSPRTGTEAFF | TGTGCCAGCAGTCCTAGGACGGGGACTGAAGCTTTCTTT | TRBJ1-1 | TRBV28 | few | -
CSVRAGTSADTQYF | TGCAGCGTCCGTGCGGGGACAAGCGCAGATACGCAGTATTTT | TRBJ2-3 | TRBV29-1 | - | -
CAWSVKGPQPQHF | TGTGCCTGGAGTGTGAAGGGGCCTCAGCCCCAGCATTTT | TRBJ1-5 | TRBV30 | few | -
CASSPGRTRDAFF | TGTGCCAGCAGTCCGGGACGGACGAGAGATGCTTTCTTT | TRBJ1-1 | TRBV2 | few | -
CASSMGHLNEQFF | TGTGCCAGTAGTATGGGACATTTGAATGAGCAGTTCTTC | TRBJ2-1 | TRBV19 | - | -
CSVDLAGGQETQYF | TGCAGCGTTGACCTTGCCGGGGGACAAGAGACCCAGTACTTC | TRBJ2-5 | TRBV29-1 | - | -
CASSLGSGLAGFPGELFF | TGTGCCAGCAGCTTAGGCTCCGGACTAGCGGGATTCCCCGGGGAGCTGTTTTTT | TRBJ2-2 | TRBV13 | - | TRBD2
CSASGGYGYTF | TGCAGCGCCTCAGGGGGCTATGGCTACACCTTC | TRBJ1-2 | TRBV29-1 | once | TRBD1
CASSSDTYNEQFF | TGTGCCAGCAGCTCAGACACATACAATGAGCAGTTCTTC | TRBJ2-1 | TRBV7-2 | few | -
CATSRDGQGNYGYTF | TGTGCCACCAGCAGAGACGGACAGGGGAACTATGGCTACACCTTC | TRBJ1-2 | TRBV15 | few | TRBD1
CASSRRTGTDMNTEAFF | TGTGCCAGCAGCCGCCGGACAGGAACAGACATGAACACTGAAGCTTTCTTT | TRBJ1-1 | TRBV11-2 | - | TRBD1
CAWSASTDTQYF | TGTGCCTGGAGTGCCAGCACAGATACGCAGTATTTT | TRBJ2-3 | TRBV30 | few | -